This paragraph reports one T cell receptor (beta chain). Its matching antigen is unknown. TCRdb passed the 5' RACE reads through MiXCR, listing each CDR3 protein once. The table shows around 230,000 distinct CDR3 sequences, with roughly 6.8% occurring only once. The data stem from a study of T cells after yellow fever vaccination. Study observations and caveats: Clonotype sharing between CD4 and CD8 compartments was small. Subsequent booster samples again held most clones from primary vaccination (approximately 95% CD4, roughly 88% CD8).

The CDR3 loop spans 11 amino acids. V was clipped by 4 bases and J by 6 bases, with 7 bases between them. Germline CDR1 and CDR2: PRHDT and FYEKMQ (reference sequence). Source: CD4+ T cells sorted from PBMCs, taken on the day of the yellow fever booster vaccination. The clonotype originates from a young man who received the YFV17D yellow fever vaccine. The genes are TRBV13 and TRBJ2-7; D is possibly TRBD2 (5 bases). For the CDR3, the DNA is TGTGCCAGCAGCTCCCGGGGCGAGCAGTACTTC. It specifies CASSSRGEQYF.